This section outlines one T cell receptor (beta chain) sequence together with its context. Its antigen is still unknown. The junction departs from germline at one end; a sequencing error may be responsible. This CDR3 has 14 residues. Germline CDR1 reads MNHEY; CDR2 reads SVGEGT. No cell sorting was done before RNA was extracted from the tissue. Distant lung tissue was collected more than 3 cm away from the tumor edge. Donors were chemotherapy-naive, newly diagnosed lung cancer surgical patients in China, August–late 2014. The library came from three nested PCR rounds adapted from ARM-PCR protocols. TCRdb passed the multiplex PCR reads through MiXCR, listing each CDR3 protein once. Of about 48,000 distinct CDR3 sequences in the sample, about two thirds are singletons; the top ten hold approximately 28%. The data are from a study of tumor and adjacent non-tumor tissue in lung cancer. About the study: The patients, 9 to 11 men and 5 or 6 women, were roughly 30 to 80 with stage I to III disease. General study results and limits: Tumor tissue had significantly higher TCR diversity than normal lung. Normal lung showed higher cumulative top 100 clone frequency than tumor.

Sequenced input: distant non-tumor lung tissue. The receptor's source is a woman aged 70 to 79 with non-small cell lung cancer. V gene TRBV6-2 or TRBV6-3 combines with J gene TRBJ1-2; D unclear. CDR3 protein: CAINSPQSNYGNIF. The CDR3 DNA reads TGTGCCATCAATTCCCCTCAGAGTAACTATGGCAACATCTTC.